The subject of this entry is one T cell receptor (beta chain). The target antigen is unknown. The data were obtained in a study of response to subunit inactivated influenza vaccine. A single record per CDR3 protein comes from TCRdb applying MiXCR to the RT-PCR reads. Seen here are more than 400,000 distinct CDR3 sequences, 10% to 11% observed once, and the top ten hold about an eighth. Germline trimming cut 4 bases from V and 7 bases from J; bases unmatched to any gene: 19. CDR3 length equals 18 residues. The germline V gene has CDR1 SGHRS and CDR2 YFSETQ. Whole-study results and caveats: There was a suggestion from the authors that each seasonal influenza vaccination recruits few new T cells.

The receptor was isolated from a man in his forties or fifties who received an inactivated influenza vaccine. The rearrangement uses TRBV5-1 and TRBJ2-1; TRBD2 aligns across 8 bases. This material consisted of PBMCs from blood, taken 45 days after vaccination. For the CDR3, the DNA is TGCGCCAGCAGCGGCCAAGAGACCGGGACTAGAGTCAGGAATGAGCAGTTCTTC. Encoded protein: CASSGQETGTRVRNEQFF. Full variable domain (outside the CDR3, taken from reference TRBV5-1 and TRBJ2-1): KAGVTQTPRYLIKTRGQQVTLSCSPISGHRSVSWYQQTPGQGLQFLFEYFSETQRNKGNFPGRFSGRQFSNSRSEMNVSTLELGDSALYLCASSGQETGTRVRNEQFFGPGTRLTVL.